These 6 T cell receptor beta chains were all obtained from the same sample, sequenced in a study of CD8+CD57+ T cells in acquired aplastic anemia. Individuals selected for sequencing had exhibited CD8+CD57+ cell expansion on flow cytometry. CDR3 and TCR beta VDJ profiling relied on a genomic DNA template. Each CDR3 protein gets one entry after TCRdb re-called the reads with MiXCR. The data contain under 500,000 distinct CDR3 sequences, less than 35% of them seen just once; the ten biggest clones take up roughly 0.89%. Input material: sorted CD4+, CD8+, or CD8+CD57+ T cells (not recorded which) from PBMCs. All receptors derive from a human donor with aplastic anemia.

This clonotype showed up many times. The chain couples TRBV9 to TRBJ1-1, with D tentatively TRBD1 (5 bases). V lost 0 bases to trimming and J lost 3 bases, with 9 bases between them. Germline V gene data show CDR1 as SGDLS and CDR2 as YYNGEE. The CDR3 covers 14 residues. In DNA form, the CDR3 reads TGTGCCAGCAGCGTAGGGGGCTCGTACACTGAAGCTTTCTTT. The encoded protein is CASSVGGSYTEAFF.

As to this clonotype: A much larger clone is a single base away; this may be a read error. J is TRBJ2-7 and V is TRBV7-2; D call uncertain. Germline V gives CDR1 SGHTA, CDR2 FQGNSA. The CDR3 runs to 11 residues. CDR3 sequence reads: CAGSLYYEQYF. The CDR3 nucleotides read TGTGCCGGCAGCTTATACTACGAGCAGTACTTC.

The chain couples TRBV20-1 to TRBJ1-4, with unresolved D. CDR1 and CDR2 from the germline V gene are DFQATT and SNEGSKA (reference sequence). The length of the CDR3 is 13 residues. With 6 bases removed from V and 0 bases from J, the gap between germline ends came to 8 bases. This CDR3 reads CSAPAATNEKLFF. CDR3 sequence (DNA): TGCAGTGCACCGGCTGCAACTAATGAAAAACTGTTTTTT.

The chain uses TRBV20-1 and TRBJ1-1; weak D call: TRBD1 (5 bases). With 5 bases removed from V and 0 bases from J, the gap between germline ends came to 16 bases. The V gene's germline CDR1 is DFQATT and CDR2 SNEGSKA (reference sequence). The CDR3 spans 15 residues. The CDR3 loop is CSAVLTGPMNTEAFF. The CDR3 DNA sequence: TGCAGTGCTGTATTGACGGGGCCCATGAACACTGAAGCTTTCTTT.

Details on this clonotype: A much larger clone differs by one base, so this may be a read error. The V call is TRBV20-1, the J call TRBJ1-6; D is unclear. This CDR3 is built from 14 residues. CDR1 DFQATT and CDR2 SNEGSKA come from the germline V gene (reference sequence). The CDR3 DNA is TGCAGTGCTAGAGCTAGCTCCTGTAATTCACCCCTCCACTTT. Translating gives CSARASSCNSPLHF.

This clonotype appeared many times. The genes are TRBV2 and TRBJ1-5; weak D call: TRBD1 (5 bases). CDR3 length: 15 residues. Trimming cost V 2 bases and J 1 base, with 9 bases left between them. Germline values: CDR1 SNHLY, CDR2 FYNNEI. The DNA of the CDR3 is TGTGCCAGCAGTGAAACGGGGGGAAGCAATCAGCCCCAGCATTTT. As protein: CASSETGGSNQPQHF.